The entry below gives a single T cell receptor beta chain sequence along with its context. The antigen is unknown. This record belongs to a study of OX40 agonist ivuxolimab in advanced cancers. Individuals having autoimmune disease history or systemic immunosuppression were not enrolled. Measured with immunoSEQ multiplex PCR; TCRdb has only the in-frame clones, and not every one. The sample includes fewer than 55,000 clones, around 80% seen only once; the top ten take about 1.5%. Overall study findings and caveats: Antigen specificity remained undetermined for the expanded peripheral T cells. In the 0.1 to 3.0 mg/kg range, CD4+ and CD8+ blood T cells had expanded clonally by week 6.

The V and J ends lost 3 bases and 7 bases, in that order; junction bases with no gene match: 1. Looked up from germline, CDR1 is ENHRY and CDR2 is SYGVKD. This CDR3 has 15 amino acids. This clonotype was obtained from an adult with an advanced solid tumor such as melanoma, head and neck, liver or kidney cancer. This chain uses TRBV10-3 with TRBJ2-2; 14 positions match TRBD2. Sample: CD4+ or CD8+ T cells sorted from blood, taken in a trial of the OX40 agonist ivuxolimab. The DNA for the CDR3 is TGTGCCATCAGTGACGGGACTAGCGGGAGCGGGGAGCTGTTTTTT. Its translation: CAISDGTSGSGELFF.